The rows below give T cell receptor beta chains drawn from one sample of a study of metastatic and nonmetastatic thyroid tumors. TCRdb re-called the PCR reads with MiXCR. The data hold approximately 17,000 clones, with roughly 26% observed a single time. Sequenced input: blood. The receptors stem from a male donor with papillary thyroid cancer or a benign thyroid nodule (not recorded which). Some clones in this sample may be carry-over from other donors' samples. Both conserved end residues are part of each CDR3. The D gene is left open where the match is weak. A clone size is listed for some rows: how often the clone was seen (once, few, many), or a class if it is expanded.

j_gene,d_gene,abundance,v_gene,CDR3aa,CDR3nt
TRBJ2-2,TRBD1,many,TRBV3-1,CASRNQGARDTGELFF,TGTGCCAGCAGAAATCAGGGGGCGAGGGACACCGGGGAGCTGTTTTTT
TRBJ2-1,NA,many,TRBV5-4,CASSLTGVGDEQFF,TGTGCCAGCAGCTTGACTGGCGTAGGGGATGAGCAGTTCTTC
TRBJ2-7,NA,NA,TRBV7-6,CASSLGGAEQYF,TGTGCCAGCAGCTTAGGGGGCGCCGAGCAGTACTTC
TRBJ1-1,TRBD1,medium-sized,TRBV28,CASRPTGTGSTEAFF,TGTGCCAGCAGACCGACAGGGACCGGATCCACTGAAGCTTTCTTT
TRBJ2-7,NA,few,TRBV20-1,CSARDRRQFYEQYF,TGCAGTGCTAGAGATCGGCGACAGTTCTACGAGCAGTACTTC
TRBJ2-3,NA,many,TRBV18,CASSPQYSTDTQYF,TGTGCCAGCTCACCTCAATATAGCACAGATACGCAGTATTTT
TRBJ1-6,NA,NA,TRBV5-1,CASSLGGRFSPLHF,TGCGCCAGCAGCTTGGGTGGCAGGTTCTCACCCCTCCACTTT
TRBJ2-3,NA,many,TRBV28,CASTAALAGADTQYF,TGTGCCAGCACCGCGGCCCTAGCTGGGGCAGATACGCAGTATTTT
TRBJ1-1,NA,NA,TRBV4-1,CASSQGDGVTEAFF,TGCGCCAGCAGCCAGGGGGACGGGGTGACTGAAGCTTTCTTT
TRBJ1-2,NA,medium-sized,TRBV20-1,CSATFPGGDGYTF,TGCAGTGCTACTTTCCCCGGGGGGGATGGCTACACCTTC
TRBJ2-7,TRBD1,NA,TRBV5-6,CASSLGQGDYEQYF,TGTGCCAGCAGCTTGGGACAGGGGGACTATGAGCAGTACTTC
TRBJ2-3,NA,medium-sized,TRBV6-4,CASSDSGGTDTQYF,TGTGCCAGCAGTGACTCGGGGGGCACAGATACGCAGTATTTT
TRBJ2-6,NA,many,TRBV3-1,CASSQDLREANVLTF,TGTGCCAGCAGCCAAGATCTGAGGGAGGCCAACGTCCTGACTTTC
TRBJ2-1,NA,NA,TRBV5-1,CASSASAGIRNNEQFF,TGCGCCAGCAGCGCTTCAGCAGGGATACGGAACAATGAGCAGTTCTTC
TRBJ2-6,NA,medium-sized,TRBV6-2/TRBV6-3,CASSYSSSGANVLTF,TGTGCCAGCAGTTACTCAAGCTCTGGGGCCAACGTCCTGACTTTC
TRBJ2-5,NA,many,TRBV9,CASSVSSSKETQYF,TGTGCCAGCAGCGTATCGTCCTCAAAAGAGACCCAGTACTTC
TRBJ1-4,NA,NA,TRBV30,CAWSVGGPGLFF,TGTGCCTGGAGTGTTGGGGGGCCGGGGCTGTTTTTT
TRBJ1-2,TRBD1,medium-sized,TRBV6-1,CASSKTGQSYGYTF,TGTGCCAGCAGTAAGACGGGACAGAGCTATGGCTACACCTTC
TRBJ2-2,TRBD1,NA,TRBV4-3,CASSHDRANTGELFF,TGCGCCAGCAGCCATGACAGGGCGAACACCGGGGAGCTGTTTTTT
TRBJ2-2,TRBD2,many,TRBV7-6,CASSSRRGDTGELFF,TGTGCCAGCAGCTCGCGACGGGGGGACACCGGGGAGCTGTTTTTT
TRBJ2-1,NA,NA,TRBV5-1,CASSLTGGTEQFF,TGCGCCAGCAGCTTGACGGGCGGGACTGAGCAGTTCTTC
TRBJ2-7,TRBD2,medium-sized,TRBV13,CASSPSRGAYEQYF,TGTGCCAGCAGCCCCTCGCGGGGGGCCTACGAGCAGTACTTC
TRBJ2-3,NA,many,TRBV28,CASNLRADGTDTQYF,TGTGCCAGCAACCTACGAGCGGACGGCACAGATACGCAGTATTTT
TRBJ2-1,NA,medium-sized,TRBV6-2/TRBV6-3,CASSYLGDYNEQFF,TGTGCCAGCAGTTATTTGGGAGACTACAATGAGCAGTTCTTC
TRBJ2-5,TRBD2,many,TRBV5-1,CASSNRDYGGETQYF,TGCGCCAGCAGCAACCGGGACTACGGGGGAGAGACCCAGTACTTC
TRBJ2-1,NA,many,TRBV15,CATSREGGSINEQFF,TGTGCCACCAGCAGAGAGGGGGGAAGTATCAATGAGCAGTTCTTC
TRBJ2-7,NA,NA,TRBV12-3/TRBV12-4,CASSPPTRTEQYF,TGTGCCAGCAGCCCTCCCACAAGGACCGAGCAGTACTTC
TRBJ2-3,NA,medium-sized,TRBV6-1,CASSERVEQTDTQYF,TGTGCCAGCAGTGAAAGGGTAGAGCAAACAGATACGCAGTATTTT
TRBJ2-7,NA,many,TRBV6-1,CASTEAEAYEQYF,TGTGCCAGTACCGAGGCCGAGGCCTACGAGCAGTACTTC
TRBJ1-4,TRBD1,NA,TRBV5-1,CASSLTGATNEKLFF,TGCGCCAGCAGCTTAACAGGGGCAACTAATGAAAAACTGTTTTTT
TRBJ2-5,NA,many,TRBV11-2,CASSLLGETQYF,TGTGCCAGCAGCTTATTAGGGGAGACCCAGTACTTC
TRBJ2-1,NA,many,TRBV10-3,CAISGFSGAGAGDEQFF,TGTGCCATCAGTGGGTTCTCGGGTGCAGGGGCTGGGGATGAGCAGTTCTTC
TRBJ2-7,NA,medium-sized,TRBV7-9,CASSPDYEQYF,TGTGCCAGCAGCCCAGACTACGAGCAGTACTTC
TRBJ1-4,NA,medium-sized,TRBV5-1,CASSTDLTPLGSKLFF,TGCGCCAGCAGCACCGACCTGACCCCACTCGGGTCCAAACTGTTTTTT
TRBJ1-1,TRBD1,medium-sized,TRBV6-1,CASRTMTGLTEAFF,TGTGCCAGCAGAACTATGACAGGGCTCACTGAAGCTTTCTTT
TRBJ2-1,NA,NA,TRBV30,CAWSVREYNEQLF,TGTGCCTGGAGTGTAAGGGAGTACAATGAGCAGTTATTT
TRBJ1-1,NA,medium-sized,TRBV6-2/TRBV6-3,CASSPKRASEAFF,TGTGCCAGCAGTCCCAAGAGGGCCTCTGAAGCTTTCTTT
TRBJ2-2,TRBD1,many,TRBV7-6,CASSPGGQSPGELFF,TGTGCCAGCAGCCCAGGGGGACAATCTCCCGGGGAGCTGTTTTTT
TRBJ2-5,TRBD1,many,TRBV7-3,CASSSRGRGETQYF,TGTGCCAGCAGCTCCAGGGGGCGAGGGGAGACCCAGTACTTC
TRBJ1-2,NA,many,TRBV19,CASSIGSGSYGYTF,TGTGCCAGTAGTATAGGGAGCGGGAGCTATGGCTACACCTTC
TRBJ1-3,TRBD1,many,TRBV28,CASSLLPTGASGNTIYF,TGTGCCAGCAGTTTGCTCCCGACAGGGGCCTCTGGAAACACCATATATTTT
TRBJ1-1,NA,few,TRBV27,CASIIIGEAFF,TGTGCCAGCATTATAATTGGTGAAGCTTTCTTT
TRBJ1-2,TRBD1,many,TRBV2,CASSDNRGYGYTF,TGTGCCAGCAGTGATAACAGGGGCTATGGCTACACCTTC
TRBJ2-7,TRBD1,NA,TRBV2,CASGVGQGISYEQYF,TGTGCCAGCGGAGTCGGACAGGGCATCTCCTACGAGCAGTACTTC
TRBJ1-5,NA,medium-sized,TRBV11-3,CASSLGGFLPQHF,TGTGCCAGCAGCCTGGGCGGATTCCTGCCCCAGCATTTT
TRBJ1-5,NA,NA,TRBV20-1,CSALVGGGLDQPQHF,TGCAGTGCTCTAGTAGGGGGGGGACTCGATCAGCCCCAGCATTTT
TRBJ2-7,TRBD2,medium-sized,TRBV28,CASSVSGPGLAYEQYF,TGTGCCAGCAGTGTTTCGGGCCCGGGACTAGCATACGAGCAGTACTTC
TRBJ1-1,NA,few,TRBV6-1,CATRHVTEAFF,TGTGCCACCCGACATGTCACTGAAGCTTTCTTT
TRBJ1-4,TRBD1,many,TRBV15,CATSPGQGPAAEKLFF,TGTGCCACCAGCCCAGGACAGGGCCCGGCCGCGGAAAAACTGTTTTTT
TRBJ1-3,NA,many,TRBV7-8,CASSERGGGNTIYF,TGTGCCAGCAGCGAACGAGGCGGGGGAAACACCATATATTTT